This TCR beta chain was found in a study of shared clonotypes between healthy human individuals. As for this clone: The target antigen is unknown.

Findings and limits, study-wide: Unshared clonotypes carried lower generation probabilities than those common to all four donors. Sampling included only blood; tissue repertoires likely differ.

Authors' methods: ImmunoSEQ output lacked quality scores and full-length reads, limiting matched filtering. Sequencing used immunoSEQ multiplex PCR; TCRdb keeps in-frame clones, though not all of them. V, J and clone size are taken as reported in that table, and D and trimming were inferred from the DNA itself. The table shows about 980,000 clones, with over 60% occurring only once. Germline loops: CDR1 LNHDA, CDR2 SQIVND (reference sequence). V gave up 8 bases and J gave up 2 bases, with 8 bases separating them. The CDR3 extends over 12 amino acids. The V and J genes are TRBV19 and TRBJ2-3, with unresolved D. The specimen was memory CD4+ T cells sorted from blood. Subset noted: CD45RA-negative fraction. This sequence originates from a man younger than 30 in good health. The DNA of the CDR3 is TGTGCCAGTCGAAGTTTCACAGATACGCAGTATTTT. Its protein product is CASRSFTDTQYF.